This TCR beta chain appears in the sequencing data of a study of CD8 T cells in Susac syndrome (dated by TCRdb to between 2018 and 2021). Looking at the study overall: The study used repertoire sequencing to test whether antigen drove CD8+ T cell activation and differentiation in Susac syndrome. Study-wide findings and limitations: The study acknowledged that relatively few individuals were included in the TCR sequencing and HLA analysis.

RNA was extracted using the RNeasy kit, and about 0.45 to 1 ug of the RNA was reverse transcribed with random hexamers. TCR beta CDR3 regions were amplified with the immunoSEQ multiplex PCR assay covering 54 Vbeta and 13 Jbeta segments. To correct PCR amplification bias, a synthetic template baseline was used for both primer optimization and computational correction. For the original study's pipeline: Only productive sequences were kept, with reads annotated to V, D and J genes according to IMGT and analyzed in immunoSEQ Analyzer. To calculate clonality, Shannon entropy was normalized by log2 of the number of productive unique sequences and then subtracted from one. Public and private clones were assessed among the 100 most prevalent clones of each patient and control. Clones were defined as Susac-specific when absent from the healthy and MS cohorts, from approximately 970 published viral clones and from other ImmuneACCESS disease sequences. In-frame beta chains were kept once TCRdb had trimmed the public reads at Q25 with fastp and called clones with MiXCR. Each entry merges the rows of one CDR3 protein and shows their most common DNA and genes. Here the V and J calls rest on TCRdb's processing, not on the authors' analysis. This sample holds about 160,000 distinct CDR3 sequences; about 91% were observed only once. 0.08% of the sample is held by the ten biggest clonotypes.

A word on this clonotype: It lacks a known antigen. Qualities for individual bases were not recorded, and no much larger clone is one base off.

Counted from cysteine to phenylalanine, this CDR3 has 13 amino acids. The retained sequence is limited to the CDR3, 39 bases, with the frame set at the first base. V and J lose 4 bases and 7 bases, and a span of 11 bases separates them. As encoded in the germline V gene, CDR1 is WSHSY while CDR2 is SAAADI. Peripheral blood CD8+ and CD4+ T cells from healthy donors, Susac syndrome patients and multiple sclerosis patients were profiled by high-throughput TCR beta sequencing. Healthy donors were age- and sex-matched controls. Bulk CD8+ and CD4+ T cells were purified by magnetic negative isolation, while CD8+ TEMRA cells were enriched using FACS. Blood was drawn into EDTA tubes, processed within 24 hours, and PBMCs were isolated by density gradient centrifugation. PBMCs intended for TCR sequencing were cryopreserved in liquid nitrogen and thawed later in a water bath at 37 degrees C. Purity of sorted or isolated CD4+, CD8+ and CD8+ TEMRA cells was at least 90%.

Input material: CD4+ T cells from PBMCs. The sequence derives from a human donor in good health. Recombination linked TRBV10-2 to TRBJ2-1; TRBD2 is a weak D gene call, 5 bases matching. The CDR3 reads CASSVGVGNEQFF. The DNA sequence follows: TGCGCCAGCAGTGTCGGGGTAGGGAATGAGCAGTTCTTC.